These T cell receptor beta chains were read from a single sample in a study of blood T cell repertoires in COVID-19. Sequenced by immunoSEQ multiplex PCR; TCRdb stores in-frame clones only, minus some. The table shows approximately 320,000 clones, with roughly nine tenths occurring only once. The specimen sequenced was PBMCs or T cells enriched from blood (not recorded which). The receptors shown here come from a man between 60 and 75 years old who had recovered from COVID-19. Both conserved end residues are part of each CDR3. The D gene is left open where the match is weak. Only part of the rows carry a size: once, few, many, or a class if the clone is expanded.

V	D	size	J	CDR3	DNA
TRBV7-9	.	.	TRBJ2-7	CASSFSRSSYEQYF	TGTGCCAGCAGCTTCAGTAGGAGCTCCTACGAGCAGTACTTC
TRBV5-1	TRBD1	.	TRBJ2-7	CASSAVTGVSYEQYF	TGCGCCAGCAGCGCAGTCACAGGGGTGTCCTACGAGCAGTACTTC
TRBV6-1	.	.	TRBJ2-7	CASSEDRVYEQYF	TGTGCCAGCAGTGAAGACAGGGTGTACGAGCAGTACTTC
TRBV7-2	.	.	TRBJ2-4	CASSLPGIAKNIQYF	TGTGCCAGCAGCTTACCGGGGATTGCCAAAAACATTCAGTACTTC
TRBV7-8	.	.	TRBJ2-7	CASSLAAGTYEQYF	TGTGCCAGCAGCTTAGCGGCTGGCACCTACGAGCAGTACTTC
TRBV19	.	.	TRBJ2-3	CASSDQGPDTQYF	TGTGCCAGTAGTGACCAGGGCCCAGATACGCAGTATTTT
TRBV5-1	.	.	TRBJ2-1	CASSGGARAANEQFF	TGCGCCAGCAGCGGAGGGGCCCGGGCAGCCAATGAGCAGTTCTTC
TRBV5-1	TRBD2	.	TRBJ2-3	CASSLGRGSTDTQYF	TGCGCCAGCAGCTTGGGGCGGGGGAGCACAGATACGCAGTATTTT
TRBV4-3	TRBD1	few	TRBJ1-6	CASSLGTANSPLHF	TGCGCCAGCAGCCTAGGGACAGCTAATTCACCCCTCCACTTT
TRBV7-3	.	few	TRBJ1-5	CAAFFGRGQPQHF	TGTGCCGCCTTTTTCGGTCGGGGTCAGCCCCAGCATTTT
TRBV4-2	.	.	TRBJ1-6	CASSQDPLTVDPLHF	TGTGCCAGCAGCCAAGACCCTCTGACAGTAGATCCCCTCCACTTT
TRBV18	.	.	TRBJ1-5	CASSQDLADYHF	TGTGCCAGCTCCCAGGACTTGGCAGATTACCATTTT
TRBV7-8	TRBD1	.	TRBJ1-5	CASSPGGADQPQHF	TGTGCCAGCAGCCCAGGGGGCGCTGATCAGCCCCAGCATTTT
TRBV7-9	.	.	TRBJ1-3	CASSLGPRGALGNTIYF	TGTGCCAGCAGCTTAGGGCCCCGGGGGGCTCTTGGAAACACCATATATTTT
TRBV5-1	TRBD2	.	TRBJ2-7	CASSLGGRPYEQYF	TGCGCCAGCAGCTTAGGCGGGAGGCCGTACGAGCAGTACTTC
TRBV7-2	.	.	TRBJ2-1	CASDQFGSYNEQFF	TGTGCCAGCGACCAATTCGGGTCCTACAATGAGCAGTTCTTC
TRBV19	.	.	TRBJ2-1	CASSIGGVYNEQFF	TGTGCCAGTAGTATAGGCGGGGTCTACAATGAGCAGTTCTTC
TRBV6-5	.	.	TRBJ1-5	CASRSTGNQPQHF	TGTGCCAGCAGGTCGACTGGTAATCAGCCCCAGCATTTT
TRBV27	TRBD2	.	TRBJ2-5	CASSLGLAGQETQYF	TGTGCCAGCAGTTTAGGACTAGCGGGACAAGAGACCCAGTACTTC
TRBV21-1	.	.	TRBJ1-5	CASSLQQGHQPQHF	TGTGCCAGCAGCCTCCAACAGGGTCATCAGCCCCAGCATTTT
TRBV29-1	.	.	TRBJ1-4	CSVGGLNEKLFF	TGCAGCGTCGGAGGCTTGAATGAAAAACTGTTTTTT
TRBV5-1	TRBD1	.	TRBJ2-7	CASPWGQETYEQYF	TGCGCCAGCCCATGGGGACAGGAGACCTACGAGCAGTACTTC
TRBV27	.	.	TRBJ1-6	CASSFHGRGSSYNSPLHF	TGTGCCAGCAGTTTCCACGGACGGGGAAGCTCCTATAATTCACCCCTCCACTTT
TRBV7-9	TRBD2	.	TRBJ2-3	CASSRLLAGSTDTQYF	TGTGCCAGCAGCAGGCTACTAGCGGGGAGCACAGATACGCAGTATTTT
TRBV5-6	TRBD2	.	TRBJ2-5	CASSLRLAESQETQYF	TGTGCCAGCAGCTTGAGGCTAGCGGAGAGCCAAGAGACCCAGTACTTC
TRBV19	TRBD1	.	TRBJ2-7	CASSPTGEPYEQYF	TGTGCCAGTAGCCCGACAGGGGAACCCTACGAGCAGTACTTC
TRBV7-2	.	.	TRBJ1-2	CASSPTGSLNYGYTF	TGTGCCAGCAGCCCGACAGGATCGCTTAACTATGGCTACACCTTC
TRBV2	.	.	TRBJ2-2	CASSPTGQNTGELFF	TGTGCCAGCAGTCCGACAGGACAGAACACCGGGGAGCTGTTTTTT
TRBV2	TRBD1	.	TRBJ1-2	CASRGGTGYGYTF	TGTGCCAGCAGAGGGGGGACAGGTTATGGCTACACCTTC
TRBV14	.	.	TRBJ1-2	CASSPRVGNGYTF	TGTGCCAGCAGCCCCCGGGTTGGAAATGGCTACACCTTC
TRBV11-3	TRBD2	.	TRBJ2-2	CASSLARGRNTGELFF	TGTGCCAGCAGCTTAGCCCGCGGGAGGAACACCGGGGAGCTGTTTTTT
TRBV4-1	.	.	TRBJ2-3	CASSQDRTVGTDTQYF	TGCGCCAGCAGCCAAGATAGAACAGTCGGCACAGATACGCAGTATTTT
TRBV4-3	.	.	TRBJ1-1	CASSREMKGGTEAFF	TGCGCCAGCAGCCGAGAGATGAAAGGGGGCACTGAAGCTTTCTTT
TRBV7-2	.	.	TRBJ2-7	CASSLDPTYEQYF	TGTGCCAGCAGCTTAGATCCCACCTACGAGCAGTACTTC
TRBV19	TRBD1	.	TRBJ2-7	CASKLNPGQVYEQYF	TGTGCCAGTAAGCTAAATCCGGGACAGGTCTACGAGCAGTACTTC
TRBV19	TRBD1	.	TRBJ1-5	CASSMGDRGFQPQHF	TGTGCCAGTAGTATGGGGGACAGGGGGTTTCAGCCCCAGCATTTT
TRBV7-2	.	.	TRBJ2-6	CASRGAGANVLTF	TGTGCCAGCAGAGGGGCTGGGGCCAACGTCCTGACTTTC
TRBV24-1	TRBD1	.	TRBJ2-3	CATSDFGKGGRYTDTQYF	TGTGCCACCAGTGATTTTGGGAAAGGGGGCCGTTACACAGATACGCAGTATTTT
TRBV3-1/TRBV3-2	TRBD2	.	TRBJ2-3	CASSELAGVGTQYF	TGTGCCAGCAGCGAACTAGCGGGAGTGGGTACGCAGTATTTT
TRBV3-1/TRBV3-2	.	.	TRBJ2-5	CASSLRGQETQYF	TGTGCCAGCAGCCTACGGGGTCAAGAGACCCAGTACTTC
TRBV5-1	.	.	TRBJ1-3	CASSLDPGSGNTIYF	TGCGCCAGCAGCTTGGATCCGGGGTCTGGAAACACCATATATTTT
TRBV5-1	.	.	TRBJ1-1	CASSLEAGNTEAFF	TGCGCCAGCAGCTTGGAAGCAGGGAACACTGAAGCTTTCTTT
TRBV2	.	few	TRBJ1-4	CASSGTGFEKLFF	TGTGCCAGCAGTGGTACAGGGTTTGAAAAACTGTTTTTT
TRBV4-3	TRBD1	.	TRBJ1-2	CASSQPGQEYYGYTF	TGCGCCAGCAGCCAACCGGGACAGGAATACTATGGCTACACCTTC
TRBV11-3	.	.	TRBJ1-2	CASSLGGPGGYTF	TGTGCCAGCAGCTTGGGAGGGCCGGGTGGCTACACCTTC
TRBV19	TRBD2	.	TRBJ2-7	CASSPVGGLAPYEQYF	TGTGCCAGTAGTCCCGTGGGTGGACTAGCCCCCTACGAGCAGTACTTC
TRBV19	TRBD2	.	TRBJ2-2	CASSTSSGSTGELFF	TGTGCCAGTAGCACCTCTAGCGGGAGCACCGGGGAGCTGTTTTTT
TRBV2	.	.	TRBJ1-4	CAVSPGALNEKLFF	TGTGCCGTCTCACCAGGGGCCTTAAATGAAAAACTGTTTTTT
TRBV18	TRBD2	few	TRBJ2-4	CASSPASGSRAKNIQYF	TGTGCCAGCTCACCCGCTAGCGGGAGTCGGGCCAAAAACATTCAGTACTTC
TRBV9	.	once	TRBJ1-1	CASSPGNTEAFF	TGTGCCAGCAGCCCAGGGAACACTGAAGCTTTCTTT
TRBV7-2	.	once	TRBJ1-6	CASSFALSPLHF	TGTGCCAGCAGCTTTGCGCTTTCACCCCTCCACTTT